Listed below are T cell receptor beta chains from one sample, sequenced in a study of spatial heterogeneity in lung cancer. Using its own MiXCR run on the 5' RACE reads, TCRdb lists one record per CDR3 protein. This sample has roughly 5,700 distinct CDR3 sequences, with around a quarter found just once. The sequences come from lung tumor tissue, collected at surgery. Receptor source: a male donor with early-stage non-small cell lung cancer. Each CDR3 is given with its conserved first and last residue. D genes are given only for firm matches. Clone sizes are given selectively: once, few, many, or a class where the clone is expanded.

d_call,j_call,clone_size,v_call,cdr3_aa,cdr3_nt
-,TRBJ2-7,-,TRBV9,CASSVHKDFYEQYF,TGTGCCAGCAGCGTACACAAGGACTTTTACGAGCAGTACTTC
-,TRBJ1-5,-,TRBV12-3/TRBV12-4,CASSFSSGLNQPQHF,TGTGCCAGCAGTTTCTCGTCAGGGCTCAATCAGCCCCAGCATTTT
TRBD2,TRBJ2-7,-,TRBV11-3,CASSLGEGLAGGLSFSEQYF,TGTGCCAGCAGCTTAGGCGAGGGACTAGCGGGAGGGCTCTCCTTCTCCGAGCAGTACTTC
TRBD2,TRBJ2-3,-,TRBV7-9,CASSPGLAGSTDTQYF,TGTGCCAGCAGCCCGGGACTAGCGGGTAGCACAGATACGCAGTATTTT
-,TRBJ1-1,many,TRBV20-1,CSARGSGAEAFF,TGCAGTGCTAGAGGATCGGGGGCCGAGGCTTTCTTT
TRBD2,TRBJ2-1,medium-sized,TRBV11-3,CASSSRTSGSYNEQFF,TGTGCCAGCAGCTCCCGGACTAGCGGGTCCTACAATGAGCAGTTCTTC
TRBD2,TRBJ2-7,-,TRBV19,CASSVTSGTASYEQYF,TGTGCCAGTAGTGTTACTAGCGGGACCGCCTCCTACGAGCAGTACTTC
-,TRBJ1-2,large,TRBV24-1,CATSRDGGAYTF,TGTGCCACCAGCCGGGACGGAGGAGCCTACACCTTC
-,TRBJ2-3,-,TRBV6-6,CASRDGFLTDTQYF,TGTGCCAGCAGGGACGGTTTCCTCACAGATACGCAGTATTTT
-,TRBJ2-2,many,TRBV4-1,CASSQRPTGNTGELFF,TGCGCCAGCAGCCAACGGCCGACAGGGAACACCGGGGAGCTGTTTTTT
-,TRBJ1-1,few,TRBV29-1,CSVRRWTEAFF,TGCAGCGTTCGGCGGTGGACTGAAGCTTTCTTT
-,TRBJ2-6,-,TRBV28,CASSWTPANVLTF,TGTGCCAGCAGCTGGACGCCGGCCAACGTCCTGACTTTC
TRBD1,TRBJ2-3,many,TRBV29-1,CSVSRQGHLYF,TGCAGCGTTTCGCGACAGGGGCATTTGTATTTT
TRBD1,TRBJ2-5,medium-sized,TRBV28,CASSLGQGAGETQYF,TGTGCCAGCAGCCTCGGACAGGGGGCAGGGGAGACCCAGTACTTC
-,TRBJ2-3,-,TRBV28,CASFADGRTDTQYF,TGTGCCAGCTTCGCGGACGGTCGCACAGATACGCAGTATTTT
TRBD2,TRBJ2-7,once,TRBV29-1,CSVGLAGGPKQYF,TGCAGCGTCGGGCTAGCGGGAGGGCCTAAGCAGTACTTC
TRBD2,TRBJ2-1,many,TRBV7-2,CASSARLAGVIYNEQFF,TGTGCCAGCAGCGCCAGGTTAGCGGGAGTTATTTATAATGAGCAGTTCTTC
-,TRBJ1-5,medium-sized,TRBV6-2/TRBV6-3,CASSYALLSQPQHF,TGTGCCAGCAGTTACGCCCTCCTTAGTCAGCCCCAGCATTTT
TRBD2,TRBJ2-4,once,TRBV28,CASSSEAGGPYWNIQYF,TGTGCCAGCAGTTCCGAAGCGGGAGGGCCTTATTGGAACATTCAGTACTTC
-,TRBJ1-6,medium-sized,TRBV30,CAWSVKGSVGSPLHF,TGTGCCTGGAGTGTAAAAGGATCTGTGGGTTCACCCCTCCACTTT
TRBD2,TRBJ2-1,medium-sized,TRBV5-1,CASSLTTGGYNEQFF,TGCGCCAGCAGCTTGACGACGGGAGGGTACAATGAGCAGTTCTTC
-,TRBJ2-3,-,TRBV5-1,CASRSGSQSTDTQYF,TGCGCCAGCAGGTCCGGCTCCCAAAGCACAGATACGCAGTATTTT